This record covers a single TCR beta chain. The antigen is undetermined. The CDR3 is 12 amino acids. The V end was cut by 8 bases, the J end by 4 bases, with 8 bases between. CDR1 is MNHEY, CDR2 SVGAGI, per germline. The sample originates from a study of T-cell memory formation after mild COVID-19. The study's findings and limits: Prior to infection, memory already included some responding clones, suggesting cross-reactive memory joined.

Libraries for TCRalpha and TCRbeta carried sample barcodes and unique molecular identifiers via 5'RACE. Each CDR3 protein gets one entry after TCRdb re-called the 5' RACE reads with MiXCR. This table holds approximately 400,000 distinct CDR3 sequences, more than 20% found once. V is TRBV6-5 and J is TRBJ2-2, with D possibly being TRBD1 (5 bases). This TCR came from an adult woman who had mild COVID-19 (a few samples of this study predate the infection). Cell type and time point are not known. The source material was PBMCs or a T cell subset sorted from them (not recorded which). The CDR3 loop reads CASYRITGELFF. DNA for the CDR3: TGTGCCAGCTACAGGATCACCGGGGAGCTGTTTTTT.